The 19 T cell receptor beta chains listed next were all sequenced from one sample in a study of T cell repertoires in cytomegalovirus infection (dated by TCRdb to about 2019). Sequencing was performed on an Illumina HiSeq 1500. The public reads were reanalyzed by TCRdb: fastp trimming at Q25, MiXCR alignment, in-frame beta chains only. Each record represents a unique CDR3 protein, reported with the most common genes and DNA among its rows. The sample table lists 250,000 or so distinct CDR3 sequences, approximately 17% of them with a count of one. The leading ten clones occupy over 40% of the sample. The sample consisted of CD8+ T cells from PBMCs. The origin of the receptors is a human donor in good health (CMV status not recorded). Some clones in this sample may be carry-over from other donors' samples.

This clonotype was observed a few times. The gene calls are TRBV7-2 and TRBJ2-7; D is uncertain. Germline values: CDR1 SGHTA, CDR2 FQGNSA. V lost 4 bases, J lost 7 bases, and 23 bases lay in between. The CDR3 totals 16 residues. The CDR3 DNA follows: TGTGCCAGCAGCTCTGATAACATACCCCTTCGATGGGAGCAGTACTTC. It translates to CASSSDNIPLRWEQYF.

J is TRBJ2-1 and V is TRBV7-2; D tentatively fits TRBD1 or TRBD2 (7 bases each). CDR3 length equals 15 residues. The germline V gene encodes CDR1 SGHTA and CDR2 FQGNSA. V lost 3 bases to trimming and J lost 8 bases, with 17 bases between them. CDR3 nucleotides: TGTGCCAGCAGCTTTACTAGCGAGGGGGCAGATGAGCAGTTCTTC. It codes for CASSFTSEGADEQFF.

This clonotype was observed many times. The J gene is TRBJ2-7, the V gene TRBV7-9, with D possibly matching TRBD2 (7 bases). CDR3 length: 15 amino acids. Germline CDR1 reads SEHNR; CDR2 reads FQNEAQ (reference sequence). The germline V and J ends were trimmed by 1 base and 3 bases, with 13 bases remaining between them. CDR3 protein: CASSLVRGGGYEQYF. CDR3 bases: TGTGCCAGCAGCTTAGTTAGGGGGGGCGGCTACGAGCAGTACTTC.

This clonotype has a handful of counts. The J gene is TRBJ2-1, the V gene TRBV29-1, with a weak D call TRBD1 (6 bases). V shed 4 bases and J shed 4 bases, with 17 bases lying between them. Per germline, CDR1 SQVTM and CDR2 ANQGSEA. The CDR3 runs 15 residues. Here the CDR3 reads CSVVGTLGVYNEQFF. In DNA form, the CDR3 reads TGCAGCGTTGTCGGGACACTTGGGGTTTACAATGAGCAGTTCTTC.

This clonotype has ten or more counts. The chain couples TRBV6-5 to TRBJ1-1; 7 nucleotides line up with TRBD1. The CDR3 covers 14 residues. Germline V gene sequence: CDR1 MNHEY, CDR2 SVGAGI. With 6 bases clipped from V and 3 bases from J, the junction kept 7 bases outside the gene matches. CDR3 sequence (DNA): TGTGCCAGCAGAGAAGGGGGCTTGGACACTGAAGCTTTCTTT. This encodes CASREGGLDTEAFF.

This clonotype was seen a handful of times. The chain employs TRBV7-8 and TRBJ1-2; D perhaps matches TRBD1 (5 bases). V was trimmed by 1 base and J by 2 bases, leaving 8 bases between them. This CDR3 is built from 14 residues. Per the germline V gene, CDR1 is SGHVS and CDR2 is FQNEAQ. In nucleotides, the CDR3 is TGTGCCAGCAGCTTAGAGTGGGGGAACTATGGCTACACCTTC. Its translation: CASSLEWGNYGYTF.

This clonotype was recorded a few times. The V and J genes are TRBV28 and TRBJ2-6; D unclear. This CDR3 region has 13 residues. Germline V gives CDR1 MDHEN, CDR2 SYDVKM. Deletions cut 5 bases from V and 2 bases from J, with 4 bases between. The CDR3 bases are TGTGCCAGCAGTCCCCCTGGGGCCAACGTCCTGACTTTC. This sequence encodes CASSPPGANVLTF.

This clonotype has just one count. A much larger clone is a single base away; this may be a read error. The V and J genes are TRBV4-1 and TRBJ1-2, with a tentative D call TRBD1 (5 bases). CDR1 and CDR2 (germline): MGHRA, YSYEKL. The CDR3 is made up of 15 amino acids. DNA for the CDR3: TGCGCCGGCAGCCAAGAGGGACGCTTGAACTATGGCTACACCTTC. Its translation: CAGSQEGRLNYGYTF.

This clonotype was picked up a small number of times. The CDR3 sequence: CSVDGNYGYTF. CDR3 DNA sequence: TGCAGCGTTGACGGAAACTATGGCTACACCTTC. The chain is built from TRBV29-1 and TRBJ1-2; no firm D call. V was cut by 3 bases and J by 2 bases, with 4 bases left in between. Germline lookup yields CDR1 SQVTM and CDR2 ANQGSEA. The CDR3 runs 11 residues.

The sample holds many counts of this clonotype. The V and J genes are TRBV24-1 and TRBJ2-1; D ambiguous. The CDR3 spans 13 residues. The V and J ends lost 4 bases and 5 bases respectively, with 8 bases between them. Germline V gene data show CDR1 as KGHDR and CDR2 as SFDVKD. The CDR3 nucleotides are TGTGCCACCAGTGACCCACCCGACAATGAGCAGTTCTTC. It is translated as CATSDPPDNEQFF.

This clonotype came up many times. The chain joins TRBV2 to TRBJ1-1; D gene ambiguous. V lost 1 base and J lost 0, with 9 bases in between. This CDR3 has 15 amino acids. Germline values: CDR1 SNHLY, CDR2 FYNNEI. The CDR3 loop is CASSEGGRMNTEAFF. The DNA of the CDR3 is TGTGCCAGCAGTGAAGGTGGCAGAATGAACACTGAAGCTTTCTTT.

This clonotype was counted many times. This chain uses TRBV7-8 with TRBJ2-7; 9 bases fit TRBD2. The CDR3 totals 14 residues. Germline V lookup: CDR1 SGHVS, CDR2 FQNEAQ. Losses at the gene ends were 5 bases for V and 7 bases for J; bases not matched to a gene: 9. CDR3 protein: CASSTLAGAYEQYF. Here the CDR3 DNA reads TGTGCCAGCAGCACCTTAGCGGGGGCGTATGAGCAGTACTTC.

The chain combines TRBV28 with TRBJ1-3; TRBD1 matches at 8 bases. Germline-derived CDR1 and CDR2 are MDHEN and SYDVKM. The CDR3 has 17 residues. The ends lost 6 bases at V and 4 bases at J; junction bases unmatched: 14. CDR3 sequence: CASREETGAVAGNTIYF. The CDR3 nucleotides are TGTGCCAGCAGAGAAGAGACAGGGGCAGTAGCCGGAAACACCATATATTTT.

In this sample, this clonotype turned up many times. The chain is built from TRBV7-2 and TRBJ2-1; the match to TRBD2 covers 7 bases. Unmatched junction bases numbered 12, after V lost 4 bases and J lost 9 bases. Germline assignment: CDR1 SGHTA and CDR2 FQGNSA. The CDR3 sequence is 15 residues long. The CDR3 here is CASSSGLGFYGEQFF. CDR3 DNA sequence: TGTGCCAGCAGCTCAGGACTAGGCTTCTATGGTGAGCAGTTCTTC.

Comment on this clonotype: An end of the junction differs from the germline gene, which may be a read error. The J gene is TRBJ2-1, the V gene TRBV14, with D unclear. Germline values: CDR1 SGHDN, CDR2 FVKESK. CDR3 length: 15 amino acids. CDR3 sequence: CASCQEWSGYNEQFF. The CDR3 nucleotides are TGTGCCAGCTGCCAAGAATGGTCCGGATACAATGAGCAGTTCTTC.

This clonotype was seen a handful of times. The chain couples TRBV7-9 to TRBJ2-2, with a weak D call TRBD2 (6 bases). Germline-derived CDR1 and CDR2 are SEHNR and FQNEAQ (reference sequence). V dropped 5 bases and J dropped 2 bases, with 15 bases sitting between them. The CDR3 runs to 16 residues. The CDR3 DNA reads TGTGCCAGCAGCCCCGGAAAGGGACTCAACACCGGGGAGCTGTTTTTT. This gives the protein CASSPGKGLNTGELFF.

J is TRBJ1-5 and V is TRBV6-2 or TRBV6-3; perhaps TRBD1 as D (6 bases). CDR3 length: 14 amino acids. CDR1 and CDR2 from the germline V gene are MNHEY and SVGEGT. V was clipped by 5 bases and J by 1 base, with 9 bases between them. CDR3 protein: CASSGTSSNQPQHF. The CDR3 bases are TGTGCCAGCAGTGGGACATCCAGCAATCAGCCCCAGCATTTT.

This clonotype showed up just a few times. The rearrangement uses TRBV6-2 or TRBV6-3 and TRBJ1-5; 8 bases fit TRBD1. Germline CDR1 MNHEY, CDR2 SVGEGT. V gave up 7 bases and J gave up 1 base; unmatched junction bases: 12. CDR3 size: 17 residues. CDR3 region: CASIRGQGVESNQPQHF. CDR3 DNA sequence: TGTGCCAGCATCCGAGGACAGGGAGTGGAAAGCAATCAGCCCCAGCATTTT.

This clonotype was found many times. Written as DNA, the CDR3 is TGTGCCAGCAGCTTCCGGGACCGTGAGCAGTTCTTC. Translation gives CASSFRDREQFF. The chain couples TRBV7-2 to TRBJ2-1; the D gene could be TRBD1 or TRBD2 (5 bases each). Germline CDR1 and CDR2: SGHTA and FQGNSA. The V gene lost 3 bases and the J gene lost 9 bases, with 9 bases spanning the gap. The CDR3 has 12 amino acids.